This paragraph reports one T cell receptor (beta chain). Its antigen is still unknown. Trimming cost V 5 bases and J 5 bases; bases outside gene matches: 7. This CDR3 has 15 amino acids. CDR1 is SNHLY and CDR2 is FYNNEI in the germline V gene. Assay used: immunoSEQ multiplex PCR; TCRdb lists only in-frame clones, some missing. The profile shows some 45,000 clones, about nine tenths of them singletons. This entry comes from a study of T cells after posttransplantation cyclophosphamide. General study results and limits: TRB clonality was highly associated with recipient CMV seropositivity and reactivation. Tissue-infiltrating T cells from skin or gut overlapped little with blood T cells. Later blood repertoires were often dominated by clones from the donor CD8+ memory compartment.

Cyclophosphamide on days +3 and +4 followed busulfan-fludarabine conditioning and a marrow graft. This sequence originates from a male patient aged 60 to 75 who received an allogeneic stem cell transplant from a related donor and was CMV-positive. Some T cells may trace back to the graft donor. The J gene is TRBJ1-2, the V gene TRBV2; 11 nucleotides match TRBD1. The material was PBMCs, obtained 55 to 70 days after allogeneic stem cell transplant with posttransplant cyclophosphamide. CDR3 region: CASSFRTGGSYGYTF. The CDR3 DNA reads TGTGCCAGCAGTTTTAGGACAGGGGGCAGTTATGGCTACACCTTC.